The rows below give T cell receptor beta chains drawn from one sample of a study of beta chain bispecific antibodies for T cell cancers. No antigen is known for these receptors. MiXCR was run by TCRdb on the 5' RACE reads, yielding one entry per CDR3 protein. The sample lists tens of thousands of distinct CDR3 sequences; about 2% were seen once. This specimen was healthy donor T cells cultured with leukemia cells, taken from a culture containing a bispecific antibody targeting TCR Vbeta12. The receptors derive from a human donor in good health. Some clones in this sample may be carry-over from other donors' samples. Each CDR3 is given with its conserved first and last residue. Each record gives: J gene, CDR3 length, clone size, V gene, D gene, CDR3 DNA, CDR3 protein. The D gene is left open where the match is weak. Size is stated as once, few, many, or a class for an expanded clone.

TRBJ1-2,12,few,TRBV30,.,TGTGCCTGGAAAAACGGGGCCTATGGCTACACCTTC,CAWKNGAYGYTF
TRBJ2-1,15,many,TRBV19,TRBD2,TGTGCCAGTAGTATAACGGGACTAGCCTTCGATGAGCAGTTCTTC,CASSITGLAFDEQFF
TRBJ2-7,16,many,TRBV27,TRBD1,TGTGCCAGCAGTACCTCCTCCGGGACAGGGAACCACGAGCAGTACTTC,CASSTSSGTGNHEQYF
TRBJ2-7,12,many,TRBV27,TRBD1,TGTGCCGTGATGACAGGGGCTGGCGAGCAGTACTTC,CAVMTGAGEQYF
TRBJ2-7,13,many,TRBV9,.,TGTGCCAGCAGCCCCCAGGGAGCCTACGAGCAGTACTTC,CASSPQGAYEQYF
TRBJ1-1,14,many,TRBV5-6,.,TGTGCCAGCAGCTGGGGGCAGATGAACACTGAAGCTTTCTTT,CASSWGQMNTEAFF
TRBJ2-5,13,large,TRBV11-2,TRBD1,TGTGCCAGCAGCCTAATTACAGGGGGGACCCAGTACTTC,CASSLITGGTQYF
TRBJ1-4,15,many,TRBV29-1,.,TGCAGCGTTACGAACAAGGGGAGGGCTAATGAAAAACTGTTTTTT,CSVTNKGRANEKLFF
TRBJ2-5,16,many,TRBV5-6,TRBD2,TGTGCCAGCAGCTACGGGACTAGCGGAACCCAAGAGACCCAGTACTTC,CASSYGTSGTQETQYF
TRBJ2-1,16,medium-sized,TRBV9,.,TGTGCCAGCAGCGCCACTTATAGCGAGGGCTACAATGAGCAGTTCTTC,CASSATYSEGYNEQFF
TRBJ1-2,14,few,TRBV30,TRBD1,TGTGCCTGGAGTGTATGGGACAGCTACTATGGCTACACCTTC,CAWSVWDSYYGYTF
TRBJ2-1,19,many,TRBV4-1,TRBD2,TGCGCCAGCAGCCAGAGTGTGGCGGCTAGCGGGGGTTACCACAATGAGCAGTTCTTC,CASSQSVAASGGYHNEQFF